Below are 12 T cell receptor beta chains sequenced from a single sample in a study of metastatic and nonmetastatic thyroid tumors. Nobody among the patients had been given any treatment before thyroid surgery. TCRdb re-called the PCR reads with MiXCR. The sample gives about 14,000 clones, 30% to 35% of which show up once; roughly 25% is in the top ten. Sequencing was carried out using tumor tissue. All receptors come from a female donor with papillary thyroid cancer or a benign thyroid nodule (not recorded which). Some clones in this sample may be carry-over from other donors' samples.

This clone was recorded at least ten times. The CDR3 DNA is TGTGCCAGCAGCTTAGTCGGTGGGGGGACTGAAGCTTTCTTT. It encodes CASSLVGGGTEAFF. V gene TRBV7-2 combines with J gene TRBJ1-1; tentatively, D is TRBD1 (5 bases). Per the germline V gene, CDR1 is SGHTA and CDR2 is FQGNSA. CDR3 size: 14 residues. The ends were cut back, 1 base at V and 5 bases at J, with 11 bases in the middle. Full variable domain (rest looked up from reference TRBV7-2 and TRBJ1-1): GAGVSQSPSNKVTEKGKDVELRCDPISGHTALYWYRQSLGQGLEFLIYFQGNSAPDKSGLPSDRFSAERTGGSVSTLTIQRTQQEDSAVYLCASSLVGGGTEAFFGQGTRLTVV.

The chain couples TRBV27 to TRBJ1-5, with a possible D match to TRBD1 (6 bases). The CDR3 covers 17 residues. Between the trimmed V and J ends, which lost 5 bases and 3 bases, there was a span of 20 bases. Germline lookup yields CDR1 MNHEY and CDR2 SMNVEV (reference sequence). CDR3 protein: CASSKLAGAGPNQPQHF. In nucleotides, the CDR3 is TGTGCCAGCAGTAAATTAGCAGGGGCAGGGCCCAATCAGCCCCAGCATTTT.

Many counts were recorded for this clone. The chain recombines TRBV24-1 with TRBJ2-3; D is uncertain. The length of the CDR3 is 12 residues. Germline CDR1 reads KGHDR; CDR2 reads SFDVKD. Trimming stripped 3 bases from V and 4 bases from J, with 4 bases between. CDR3 in DNA: TGTGCCACCAGTGATGCTTCAGATACGCAGTATTTT. As protein: CATSDASDTQYF.

This rearrangement joins TRBV20-1 to TRBJ1-3, with TRBD1 identical over 7 bases. This CDR3 contains 16 residues. Trimming cost V 2 bases and J 0 bases; bases outside gene matches: 7. Germline CDR1 and CDR2: DFQATT and SNEGSKA (reference sequence). CDR3 protein: CSARKGGTRSGNTIYF. The CDR3 DNA reads as TGCAGTGCTAGAAAAGGGGGCACCCGCTCTGGAAACACCATATATTTT.

This clone is classed as hyperexpanded. Other DNA sequences in the sample encode the same CDR3. The rearrangement joins TRBV28 to TRBJ1-4; the match to TRBD1 covers 11 bases. There are 15 residues in the CDR3. The germline CDR1 and CDR2 sequences are MDHEN and SYDVKM. V lost 3 bases to trimming and J lost 3 bases; unmatched junction nucleotides: 0. CDR3 sequence reads: CASSLGQGANEKLFF. The CDR3 nucleotides are TGTGCCAGCAGTTTGGGACAGGGGGCTAATGAAAAACTGTTTTTT.

The V gene is TRBV4-2, the J gene TRBJ2-3; D gene ambiguous. CDR1 is LGHNA and CDR2 is YNFKEQ in the germline V gene. The CDR3 totals 12 residues. The V gene lost 4 bases and the J gene lost 6 bases, with 8 bases spanning the gap. CDR3 protein: CASSPEMDTQYF. CDR3 coding DNA: TGTGCCAGCAGCCCAGAGATGGATACGCAGTATTTT.

This clone was seen only a few times. The gene calls are TRBV11-2 and TRBJ2-7; D gene unclear. The V gene lost 1 base and the J gene lost 4 bases, with 8 bases spanning the gap. The CDR3 is made up of 13 amino acids. Germline V gene sequence: CDR1 SGHAT, CDR2 FQNNGV. The CDR3 sequence is CASSLGGPYEQYF. In nucleotides, the CDR3 is TGTGCCAGCAGCTTAGGTGGACCTTACGAGCAGTACTTC.

This clone has only a few counts. The gene calls are TRBV28 and TRBJ1-5; 10 positions match TRBD1. Trimming removed 9 bases from V and 7 bases from J; junction bases left unmatched: 3. Germline loops: CDR1 MDHEN, CDR2 SYDVKM. The CDR3 length is 12 residues. The CDR3 DNA reads as TGTGCCAGTAGACAGGGGGCCCAGCCCCAGCATTTT. Translating gives CASRQGAQPQHF.

At least ten counts were recorded for this clone. The V gene is TRBV20-1, the J gene TRBJ2-3, with TRBD2 as a possible D gene (6 bases). V lost 7 bases, J lost 3 bases, and 20 bases lay in between. The CDR3 contains 15 residues. CDR1 and CDR2 from the germline V gene are DFQATT and SNEGSKA (reference sequence). In DNA form, the CDR3 reads TGCAGTGGTGACGGCGGGGTCGAACGTACAGATACGCAGTATTTT. Translating gives CSGDGGVERTDTQYF.

This clone was observed a handful of times. The chain carries TRBV19 and TRBJ1-2; D unresolved. The V gene lost 3 bases and the J gene lost 6 bases, with 11 bases spanning the gap. This CDR3 region has 13 residues. The V gene's germline CDR1 is LNHDA and CDR2 SQIVND (reference sequence). CDR3 region: CASSMGWTDGYTF. The CDR3, as DNA: TGTGCCAGTAGTATGGGGTGGACGGATGGCTACACCTTC. Complete variable domain (other parts from reference TRBV19 and TRBJ1-2): DGGITQSPKYLFRKEGQNVTLSCEQNLNHDAMYWYRQDPGQGLRLIYYSQIVNDFQKGDIAEGYSVSREKKESFPLTVTSAQKNPTAFYLCASSMGWTDGYTFGSGTRLTVV.

This clone appeared a single time. The gene calls are TRBV11-2 and TRBJ2-7, with D possibly TRBD2 on 5 matching bases. Germline V gives CDR1 SGHAT, CDR2 FQNNGV. This CDR3 comprises 17 residues. Trimming stripped 5 bases from V and 3 bases from J, with 23 bases between. CDR3 nucleotides: TGTGCCAGCAGCCCCATTCTGAGGCTACGGGGTTTCTACGAGCAGTACTTC. It codes for CASSPILRLRGFYEQYF.

This clone is judged medium-sized. The chain joins TRBV4-1 to TRBJ2-7; possible D gene TRBD2, 6 bases. V was clipped by 0 bases and J by 0 bases, with 12 bases between them. From germline, CDR1 is MGHRA and CDR2 YSYEKL. The CDR3 runs to 16 residues. This CDR3 is CASSQDHPGVSYEQYF. In DNA form, the CDR3 reads TGCGCCAGCAGCCAAGACCACCCGGGGGTCTCCTACGAGCAGTACTTC.